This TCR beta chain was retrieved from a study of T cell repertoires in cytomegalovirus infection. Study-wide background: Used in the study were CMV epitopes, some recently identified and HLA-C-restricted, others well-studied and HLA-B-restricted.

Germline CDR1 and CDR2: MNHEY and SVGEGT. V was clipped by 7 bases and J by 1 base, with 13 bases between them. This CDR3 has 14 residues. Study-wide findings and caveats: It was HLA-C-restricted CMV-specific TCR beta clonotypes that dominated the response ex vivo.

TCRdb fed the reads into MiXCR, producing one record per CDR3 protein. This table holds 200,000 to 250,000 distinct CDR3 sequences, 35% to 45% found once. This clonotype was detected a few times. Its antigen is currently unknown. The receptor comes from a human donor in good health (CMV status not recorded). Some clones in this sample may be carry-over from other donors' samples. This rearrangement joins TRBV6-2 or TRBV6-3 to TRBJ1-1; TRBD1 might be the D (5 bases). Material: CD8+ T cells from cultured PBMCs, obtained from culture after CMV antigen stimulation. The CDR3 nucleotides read TGTGCCAGCATCCGATTTGGACAGAACACTGAAGCTTTCTTT. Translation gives CASIRFGQNTEAFF.